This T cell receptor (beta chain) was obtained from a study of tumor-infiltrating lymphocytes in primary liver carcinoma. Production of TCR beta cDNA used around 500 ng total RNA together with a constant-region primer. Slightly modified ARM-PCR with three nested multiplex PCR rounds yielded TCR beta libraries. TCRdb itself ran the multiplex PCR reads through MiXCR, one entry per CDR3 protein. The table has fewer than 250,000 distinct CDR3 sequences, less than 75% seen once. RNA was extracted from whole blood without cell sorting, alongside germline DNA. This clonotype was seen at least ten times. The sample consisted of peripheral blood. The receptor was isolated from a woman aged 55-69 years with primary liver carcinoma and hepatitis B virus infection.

The CDR3 reads CASTSRLGEQYF. The CDR3 nucleotides read TGTGCCAGCACCTCCAGGCTGGGCGAGCAGTACTTC. The chain has TRBV11-2 and TRBJ2-7; D remains ambiguous. CDR3 size: 12 residues. CDR1 and CDR2 (germline): SGHAT, FQNNGV. The V end was cut by 7 bases, the J end by 6 bases, with 13 bases between.